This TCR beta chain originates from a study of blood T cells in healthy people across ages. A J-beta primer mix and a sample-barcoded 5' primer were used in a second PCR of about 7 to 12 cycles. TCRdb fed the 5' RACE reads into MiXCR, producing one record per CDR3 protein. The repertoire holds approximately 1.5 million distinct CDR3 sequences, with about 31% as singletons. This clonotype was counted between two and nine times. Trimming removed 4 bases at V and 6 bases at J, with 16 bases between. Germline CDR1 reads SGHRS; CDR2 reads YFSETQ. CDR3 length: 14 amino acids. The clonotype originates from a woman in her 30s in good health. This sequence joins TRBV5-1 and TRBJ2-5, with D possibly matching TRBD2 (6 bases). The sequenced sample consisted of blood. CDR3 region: CASSGGTPTQTQYF. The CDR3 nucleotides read TGCGCCAGCAGCGGGGGGACTCCCACCCAGACCCAGTACTTC. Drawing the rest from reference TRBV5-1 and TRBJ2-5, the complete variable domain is KAGVTQTPRYLIKTRGQQVTLSCSPISGHRSVSWYQQTPGQGLQFLFEYFSETQRNKGNFPGRFSGRQFSNSRSEMNVSTLELGDSALYLCASSGGTPTQTQYFGPGTRLLVL.